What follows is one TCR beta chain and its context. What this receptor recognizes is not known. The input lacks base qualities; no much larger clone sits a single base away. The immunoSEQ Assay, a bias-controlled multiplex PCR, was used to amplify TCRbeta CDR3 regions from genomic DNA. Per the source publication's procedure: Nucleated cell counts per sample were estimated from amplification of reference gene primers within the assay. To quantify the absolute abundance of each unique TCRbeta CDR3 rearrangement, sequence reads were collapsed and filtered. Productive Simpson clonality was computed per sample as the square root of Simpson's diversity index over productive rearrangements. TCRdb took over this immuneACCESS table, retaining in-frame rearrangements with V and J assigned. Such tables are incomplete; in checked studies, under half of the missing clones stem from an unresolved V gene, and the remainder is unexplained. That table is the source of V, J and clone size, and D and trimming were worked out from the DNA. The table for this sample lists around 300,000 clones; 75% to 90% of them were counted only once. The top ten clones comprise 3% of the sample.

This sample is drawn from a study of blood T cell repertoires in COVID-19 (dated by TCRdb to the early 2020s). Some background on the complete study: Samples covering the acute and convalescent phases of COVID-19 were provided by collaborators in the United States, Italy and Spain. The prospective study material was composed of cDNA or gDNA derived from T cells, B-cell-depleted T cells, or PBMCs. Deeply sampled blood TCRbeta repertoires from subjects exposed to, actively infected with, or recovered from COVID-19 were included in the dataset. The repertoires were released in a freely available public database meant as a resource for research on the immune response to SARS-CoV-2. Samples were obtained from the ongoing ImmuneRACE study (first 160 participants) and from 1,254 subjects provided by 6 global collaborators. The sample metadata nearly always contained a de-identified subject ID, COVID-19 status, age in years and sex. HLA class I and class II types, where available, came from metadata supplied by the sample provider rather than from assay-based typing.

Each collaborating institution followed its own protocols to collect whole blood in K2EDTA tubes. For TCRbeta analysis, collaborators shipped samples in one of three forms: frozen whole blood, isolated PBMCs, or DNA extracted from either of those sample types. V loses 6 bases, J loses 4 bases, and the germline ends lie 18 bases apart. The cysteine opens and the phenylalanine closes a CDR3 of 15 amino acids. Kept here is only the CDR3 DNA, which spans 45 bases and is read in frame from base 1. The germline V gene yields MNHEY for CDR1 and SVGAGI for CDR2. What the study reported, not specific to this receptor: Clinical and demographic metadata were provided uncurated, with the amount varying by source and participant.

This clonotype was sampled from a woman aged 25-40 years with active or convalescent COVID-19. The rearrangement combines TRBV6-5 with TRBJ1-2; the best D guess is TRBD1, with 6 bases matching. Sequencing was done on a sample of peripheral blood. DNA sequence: TGTGCCAGCAGCCCGGCGGGGGACATAGCCTATGGCTACACCTTC. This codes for CASSPAGDIAYGYTF.